This T cell receptor beta chain originates from a study of OX40 agonist ivuxolimab in advanced cancers. Across the whole study: Each patient was given ivuxolimab into a vein every 2 weeks, at 0.01 to 10 mg/kg. With a range of about 23 to 90, age averaged roughly 60 years, and around 80% were male. Study results and caveats: Dosing at 0.1 to 3.0 mg/kg was accompanied by clonal expansion of CD4+ and CD8+ blood T cells by week 6.

V was clipped by 2 bases and J by 6 bases, with 19 bases between them. This CDR3 contains 17 residues. The germline V gene has CDR1 MGHDK and CDR2 SYGVNS. With regard to this clone: Its antigen remains unidentified.

Excluded were patients having autoimmune disease history or systemic immunosuppression. TCRdb keeps only in-frame clones here, not all; method: immunoSEQ multiplex PCR. Of about 93,000 clones listed, approximately 89% are singletons. The TCR was taken from an adult with an advanced solid tumor such as melanoma, head and neck, liver or kidney cancer. Sample: CD4+ or CD8+ T cells sorted from blood, taken in a trial of the OX40 agonist ivuxolimab. The V and J genes are TRBV25-1 and TRBJ1-4; a possible D gene is TRBD1 (6 bases). CDR3 sequence reads: CASSERFWGARHEKLFF. DNA for the CDR3: TGTGCCAGCAGTGAAAGGTTTTGGGGGGCCCGGCATGAAAAACTGTTTTTT.